This T cell receptor (beta chain) is from a study of STAT5B mutations in CD4+ large granular lymphocyte leukemia. Notes on this clone: Its antigen is unidentified.

Germline V gene lookup returns CDR1 SGHRS and CDR2 YFSETQ. This CDR3 is 18 amino acids long. V was clipped by 3 bases and J by 4 bases; unmatched bases: 14. Whole-study results and caveats: Patient CD4-sorted repertoires looked more clonal than healthy CD4+ repertoires, even without putative leukemic clones. Compared with healthy controls (2/35), patient top clones favored TRBV06 (8/27). Main leukemic clonotypes were patient-specific, but 20% to 25% appeared at low frequency elsewhere.

As processed by the authors: The detection floor for productive clonotype frequency was 2.59 x 10-5. This table comes from immunoSEQ multiplex PCR, and its TCRdb copy is limited to in-frame clones, with some not included. V and J calls and clone size are copied from that table; D and trimming were computed from the DNA. Of fewer than 30,000 clones in the sample, more than 60% are singletons; the top ten hold approximately 0.98%. This receptor was taken from a human donor in good health. Specimen: CD4+ T cells from blood buffy coats. The chain joins TRBV5-1 to TRBJ2-5; TRBD2 agrees at 11 bases. The chain's CDR3 is CASSSPLAGGPGGETQYF. CDR3 DNA sequence: TGCGCCAGCAGCTCCCCCTTAGCGGGAGGGCCCGGGGGAGAGACCCAGTACTTC.